This T cell receptor beta chain appears in the sequencing data of a study of T cells in Graves' hyperthyroidism and ophthalmopathy. Findings and limits, study-wide: Most clonotypes expanded in thyroid above 0.001 were likewise present in blood. Using 13 V-J features, a model discriminated ophthalmopathy from stable hyperthyroidism.

CDR3 size: 13 residues. In germline, CDR1 is MGHRA, CDR2 YSYEKL. Trimming removed 4 bases from V and 2 bases from J, with 9 bases in between. The source material, RNA transcripts, was used to amplify TCR beta CDR3 regions. HTBI primers were the set used in a first-round RT-PCR of the TCR CDR3. TCRdb reanalysed the multiplex PCR reads using MiXCR and keeps one entry per CDR3 protein. The sample includes about 590,000 distinct CDR3 sequences, more than 15% of them seen just once. A remark on this clonotype: Its antigen is as yet unknown. Without the conserved terminal phenylalanine or tryptophan, this CDR3 likely stems from a read error.

The study defined stable Graves' hyperthyroidism as no ophthalmopathy progression within 18 months. Exclusions: uncontrolled infection, other autoimmune disease, pregnancy, lactation. The V call is TRBV4-1, the J call TRBJ2-7; D is ambiguous. The receptor was isolated from a woman aged 25 to 39 with Graves' hyperthyroidism. Source material: blood. The CDR3 loop reads CASSPLYTYEQYL. The CDR3 nucleotides read TGCGCCAGCAGCCCACTTTATACCTACGAGCAGTACCTC.